This T cell receptor beta chain stems from a study of PD-1 blockade in classical Hodgkin lymphoma. Across the whole study: A 3 mg/kg intravenous dose of nivolumab was received by patients every 2 weeks.

The trim removed 7 bases at V and 0 bases at J, leaving 5 bases unmatched. From germline, CDR1 is SQVTM and CDR2 ANQGSEA. The CDR3 runs to 14 residues. The time point is: cycle 4 day 1 (C4D1), after 5 to 7 weeks of nivolumab. Patients all relapsed after autologous stem cell transplantation, and there was variation in brentuximab vedotin exposure. As for this clone: Its antigen remains unidentified. This same CDR3 is encoded by further DNA sequences in the sample.

The study's findings and limits: Initiation of nivolumab under 1 year after ASCT led to exclusion of patients. Baseline diversity in complete responders resembled that of newly diagnosed patients. TCR diversity at baseline was reported to be reduced in newly diagnosed patients relative to healthy donors.

Generated by immunoSEQ multiplex PCR, the TCRdb table keeps only in-frame clones and is missing some. The sample carries approximately 100,000 clones, 65% to 85% recorded once. The TCR was taken from a human donor with classical Hodgkin lymphoma. Specimen: peripheral blood mononuclear cells (PBMCs), collected before the fourth cycle of nivolumab. This rearrangement joins TRBV29-1 to TRBJ1-1; 10 positions agree with TRBD1. CDR3: CSAPGQGLNTEAFF. The CDR3 coding sequence is TGCAGCGCCCCGGGACAGGGGCTGAACACTGAAGCTTTCTTT.